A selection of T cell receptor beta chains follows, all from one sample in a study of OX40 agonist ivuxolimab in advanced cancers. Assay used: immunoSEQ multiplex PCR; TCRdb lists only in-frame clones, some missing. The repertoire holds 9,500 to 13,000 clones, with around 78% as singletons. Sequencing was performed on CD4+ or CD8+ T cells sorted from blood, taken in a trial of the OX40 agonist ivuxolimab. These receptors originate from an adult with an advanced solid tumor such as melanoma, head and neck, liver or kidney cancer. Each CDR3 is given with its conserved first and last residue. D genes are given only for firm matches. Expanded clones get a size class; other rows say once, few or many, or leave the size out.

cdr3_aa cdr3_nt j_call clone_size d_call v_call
CSAILNYGYTF TGCAGTGCCATTTTAAACTATGGCTACACCTTC TRBJ1-2 NA NA TRBV20-1
CASSGVINEKLFF TGTGCCAGCTCCGGAGTCATTAATGAAAAACTGTTTTTT TRBJ1-4 NA NA TRBV7-8
CASTRAGINTGELFF TGTGCCAGCACCCGAGCGGGTATAAACACCGGGGAGCTGTTTTTT TRBJ2-2 NA NA TRBV2
CASSPSGSYNEQFF TGTGCCAGCAGCCCCAGCGGCTCCTACAATGAGCAGTTCTTC TRBJ2-1 NA NA TRBV9
CASSFDRGRSGELFF TGTGCCAGCAGCTTTGACAGGGGGCGTTCCGGGGAGCTGTTTTTT TRBJ2-2 medium-sized TRBD1 TRBV13
CSALYGGLEAFF TGCAGCGCCTTGTACGGAGGGCTTGAAGCTTTCTTT TRBJ1-1 NA NA TRBV29-1
CASGTDDTEAFF TGTGCCAGCGGGACAGACGACACTGAAGCTTTCTTT TRBJ1-1 NA TRBD1 TRBV6-5
CASRTTSSHEQFF TGTGCCAGCAGAACCACTAGTTCCCATGAGCAGTTCTTC TRBJ2-1 NA NA TRBV6-1
CASSLRRGAYYEQYF TGCGCCAGCAGCCTAAGAAGGGGAGCTTACTACGAGCAGTACTTC TRBJ2-7 NA NA TRBV4-1
CSVEAGITEAFF TGCAGCGTTGAGGCAGGAATAACTGAAGCTTTCTTT TRBJ1-1 NA NA TRBV29-1
CSVEDDSPSRGVYGYTF TGCAGCGTTGAAGATGACAGCCCTTCCAGGGGGGTCTATGGCTACACCTTC TRBJ1-2 NA TRBD1 TRBV29-1
CASSAGQGAYEQFF TGTGCCAGCAGCGCGGGACAGGGGGCATATGAGCAGTTCTTC TRBJ2-1 NA TRBD1 TRBV11-2
CASSESMGGDTQYF TGCGCCAGCAGTGAGTCGATGGGGGGCGATACGCAGTATTTT TRBJ2-3 NA NA TRBV10-1
CASSFTGGGTEAFF TGTGCCAGCAGTTTTACAGGGGGCGGGACTGAAGCTTTCTTT TRBJ1-1 NA TRBD1 TRBV6-5
CASSPQNEKLFF TGTGCCAGCAGCCCCCAGAATGAAAAACTGTTTTTT TRBJ1-4 NA NA TRBV7-9
CASSLAEGYSYEQYF TGTGCCAGCAGCTTAGCGGAGGGCTACTCCTACGAGCAGTACTTC TRBJ2-7 NA NA TRBV7-6
CASSPPSTGELFF TGTGCCAGCAGCCCCCCGAGCACCGGGGAGCTGTTTTTT TRBJ2-2 NA NA TRBV11-3
CASSYSLKAANTEAFF TGTGCCAGCAGTTACTCGTTGAAGGCCGCGAACACTGAAGCTTTCTTT TRBJ1-1 NA NA TRBV6-5
CASSLSGSYNEQFF TGTGCCAGCAGCTTAAGTGGCTCCTACAATGAGCAGTTCTTC TRBJ2-1 NA NA TRBV7-3
CASRQGSHTEAFF TGTGCCAGCAGACAGGGGAGCCACACTGAAGCTTTCTTT TRBJ1-1 NA TRBD1 TRBV27
CASSVATSSYNEQFF TGTGCCAGCAGCGTGGCCACGAGCTCCTACAATGAGCAGTTCTTC TRBJ2-1 NA NA TRBV9
CASSFLGYNEQFF TGTGCCAGCAGCTTCCTCGGGTACAATGAGCAGTTCTTC TRBJ2-1 NA NA TRBV7-2
CASSQESGRGLYEQYF TGTGCCAGCAGCCAGGAGAGCGGGAGGGGGCTCTACGAGCAGTACTTC TRBJ2-7 NA TRBD2 TRBV4-2